These T cell receptor beta chains were read from a single sample in a study of cytomegalovirus exposure and HLA in healthy donors. This table comes from immunoSEQ multiplex PCR, and its TCRdb copy is limited to in-frame clones, with some not included. The repertoire includes around 130,000 clones, around 83% of them detected once, and approximately 3% sits in the top ten. Sequencing used PBMCs. The receptor set was obtained from a woman between 18 and 29 years old in good health and CMV-seropositive. Each CDR3 is given with its conserved first and last residue. Each record gives: clone size, D gene, V gene, J gene, CDR3 DNA, CDR3 protein. D genes are given only for firm matches. The size field is filled for only some rows; it gives once, few, many or a size class.

clone_size: NA; d_call: TRBD1; v_call: TRBV18; j_call: TRBJ2-5; cdr3_nt: TGTGCCAGCTCAGACCGGGACAGGGGGGAAGAGACCCAGTACTTC; cdr3_aa: CASSDRDRGEETQYF
clone_size: NA; d_call: TRBD1; v_call: TRBV18; j_call: TRBJ1-3; cdr3_nt: TGTGCCAGCTCACCAGTGTATGGGACAGGAGCAAACACCATATATTTT; cdr3_aa: CASSPVYGTGANTIYF
clone_size: NA; d_call: TRBD1; v_call: TRBV7-9; j_call: TRBJ1-5; cdr3_nt: TGTGCCAGCAGCCCGGACAGGGTCAATCAGCCCCAGCATTTT; cdr3_aa: CASSPDRVNQPQHF
clone_size: NA; d_call: TRBD1; v_call: TRBV6-5; j_call: TRBJ2-7; cdr3_nt: TGTGCCAGCAGTTACTCGGGACAGGGGGCTTACGAGCAGTACTTC; cdr3_aa: CASSYSGQGAYEQYF
clone_size: NA; d_call: TRBD2; v_call: TRBV28; j_call: TRBJ2-3; cdr3_nt: TGTGCCAGCAGTAGAGCGACTAGCGGGGGGGCTAAAGATACGCAGTATTTT; cdr3_aa: CASSRATSGGAKDTQYF
clone_size: NA; d_call: TRBD2; v_call: TRBV7-8; j_call: TRBJ2-5; cdr3_nt: TGTGCCAGCAGCTTACAGGGGCGGGGGGGAAGACAAGAGACCCAGTACTTC; cdr3_aa: CASSLQGRGGRQETQYF
clone_size: few; d_call: NA; v_call: TRBV2; j_call: TRBJ2-2; cdr3_nt: TGTGCCAGCAGACCCCCGGGACTGTACACCGGGGAGCTGTTTTTT; cdr3_aa: CASRPPGLYTGELFF
clone_size: once; d_call: NA; v_call: TRBV6-5; j_call: TRBJ2-7; cdr3_nt: TGTGCCAGCAGAAGATCCGGGAGTTCGTCCTACGAGCAGTACTTC; cdr3_aa: CASRRSGSSSYEQYF
clone_size: NA; d_call: NA; v_call: TRBV6-5; j_call: TRBJ1-5; cdr3_nt: TGTGCCAGCAGTCCTCGGGTGTGGCAGCCCCAGCATTTT; cdr3_aa: CASSPRVWQPQHF
clone_size: NA; d_call: TRBD1; v_call: TRBV4-1; j_call: TRBJ1-3; cdr3_nt: TGCGCCAGCAGCCGGCCAGGGGGCGCGTCTGGAAACACCATATATTTT; cdr3_aa: CASSRPGGASGNTIYF
clone_size: NA; d_call: TRBD2; v_call: TRBV5-1; j_call: TRBJ2-1; cdr3_nt: TGCGCCAGCAGCCCACCAGCGGCGGGGGGGCCAAGGGAGCAGTTCTTC; cdr3_aa: CASSPPAAGGPREQFF
clone_size: NA; d_call: TRBD1; v_call: TRBV5-4; j_call: TRBJ1-2; cdr3_nt: TGTGCCAGCAGCTTGGCAGGACAGGGTGACGGCTACACCTTC; cdr3_aa: CASSLAGQGDGYTF
clone_size: NA; d_call: NA; v_call: TRBV7-9; j_call: TRBJ1-3; cdr3_nt: TGTGCCAGCAGCAGACGGGGAACCTCTGGAAACACCATATATTTT; cdr3_aa: CASSRRGTSGNTIYF
clone_size: NA; d_call: NA; v_call: TRBV5-4; j_call: TRBJ1-3; cdr3_nt: TGTGCCAGCAGCTTGCAGGGATCTGGAAACACCATATATTTT; cdr3_aa: CASSLQGSGNTIYF
clone_size: NA; d_call: NA; v_call: TRBV5-1; j_call: TRBJ2-1; cdr3_nt: TGCGCCAGCAGTCGGGGGGCCCACTCCTACAATGAGCAGTTCTTC; cdr3_aa: CASSRGAHSYNEQFF
clone_size: NA; d_call: NA; v_call: TRBV9; j_call: TRBJ1-2; cdr3_nt: TGTGCCAGCAGCGTCCCACGGGGGGCGCTGAGTGGCTACACCTTC; cdr3_aa: CASSVPRGALSGYTF
clone_size: NA; d_call: NA; v_call: TRBV4-1; j_call: TRBJ2-1; cdr3_nt: TGCGCCAGCAGCCAAGCCCCCAGAGAGTCGAAAGGGTCCGGGGACAATGAGCAGTTCTTC; cdr3_aa: CASSQAPRESKGSGDNEQFF
clone_size: NA; d_call: TRBD1; v_call: TRBV9; j_call: TRBJ1-4; cdr3_nt: TGTGCCAGCAGCGCAGGGGGCAGTAATAATGAAAAACTGTTTTTT; cdr3_aa: CASSAGGSNNEKLFF
clone_size: NA; d_call: TRBD2; v_call: TRBV25-1; j_call: TRBJ2-5; cdr3_nt: TGTGCCACAACCGGGACTAGCGGGGGGGCTCAAGAGACCCAGTACTTC; cdr3_aa: CATTGTSGGAQETQYF
clone_size: once; d_call: NA; v_call: TRBV7-2; j_call: TRBJ1-2; cdr3_nt: TGTGCCAGCAGCTTATCAGTAAACTATGGCTACACCTTC; cdr3_aa: CASSLSVNYGYTF
clone_size: NA; d_call: NA; v_call: TRBV4-1; j_call: TRBJ1-1; cdr3_nt: TGCGCCAGCAGCCAGGCTACAGGGACGAACACTGAAGCTTTCTTT; cdr3_aa: CASSQATGTNTEAFF
clone_size: NA; d_call: TRBD1; v_call: TRBV5-1; j_call: TRBJ1-2; cdr3_nt: TGCGCCAGCAGCTCACAGGGGGCAAGTGGCTACACCTTC; cdr3_aa: CASSSQGASGYTF
clone_size: NA; d_call: NA; v_call: TRBV10-3; j_call: TRBJ2-5; cdr3_nt: TGTGCCATCAGTATACAGGGAAATCAAGAGACCCAGTACTTC; cdr3_aa: CAISIQGNQETQYF
clone_size: NA; d_call: NA; v_call: TRBV7-6; j_call: TRBJ2-3; cdr3_nt: TGTGCCAGCAGCTTAGCGATTAGAAGCGGGCTTCCAGGCACAGATACGCAGTATTTT; cdr3_aa: CASSLAIRSGLPGTDTQYF
clone_size: NA; d_call: NA; v_call: TRBV5-1; j_call: TRBJ2-1; cdr3_nt: TGCGCCAGCAGCTTGGGGCAAGAATACAATGAGCAGTTCTTC; cdr3_aa: CASSLGQEYNEQFF
clone_size: once; d_call: NA; v_call: TRBV7-9; j_call: TRBJ1-6; cdr3_nt: TGTTCCAGCAGCGGGGGGGAATCACCCCTCCACTTT; cdr3_aa: CSSSGGESPLHF
clone_size: NA; d_call: NA; v_call: TRBV4-1; j_call: TRBJ1-2; cdr3_nt: TGCGCCAGCAGCCAAGATCTACAGGTCTATGGCTACACCTTC; cdr3_aa: CASSQDLQVYGYTF